The TCR beta chain under discussion was sequenced for a study of blood T cell repertoires in COVID-19. As for the study in general: Samples of COVID-19 (acute and convalescent) were obtained from the United States, Italy and Spain.

This CDR3 spans 14 amino acids. Trimming removed 2 bases from V and 5 bases from J; junction bases left unmatched: 4. Germline V gives CDR1 MDHEN, CDR2 SYDVKM. Original data processing: Quantification of nucleated cells was approximated via reference gene primer amplification. Using immunoSEQ multiplex PCR, the repertoire was profiled, and TCRdb retains in-frame clones only, with some absent. V, J and clone size reflect that table, while D and trimming were determined from the DNA. Altogether nearly 35,000 clones are present, roughly 92% being singletons, with the ten largest covering under 6.5%. V and J are TRBV28 and TRBJ2-7, with TRBD2 matching over 9 bases. The TCR sequence derives from a human donor in a cohort sampled during active COVID-19. Sequencing input: peripheral blood. CDR3 in DNA: TGTGCCAGCAGTTTAGAGGTAGCGGGGGACGAGCAGTACTTC. Protein: CASSLEVAGDEQYF. Looking up the rest from reference TRBV28 and TRBJ2-7 gives the full variable domain: DVKVTQSSRYLVKRTGEKVFLECVQDMDHENMFWYRQDPGLGLRLIYFSYDVKMKEKGDIPEGYSVSREKKERFSLILESASTNQTSMYLCASSLEVAGDEQYFGPGTRLTVT.